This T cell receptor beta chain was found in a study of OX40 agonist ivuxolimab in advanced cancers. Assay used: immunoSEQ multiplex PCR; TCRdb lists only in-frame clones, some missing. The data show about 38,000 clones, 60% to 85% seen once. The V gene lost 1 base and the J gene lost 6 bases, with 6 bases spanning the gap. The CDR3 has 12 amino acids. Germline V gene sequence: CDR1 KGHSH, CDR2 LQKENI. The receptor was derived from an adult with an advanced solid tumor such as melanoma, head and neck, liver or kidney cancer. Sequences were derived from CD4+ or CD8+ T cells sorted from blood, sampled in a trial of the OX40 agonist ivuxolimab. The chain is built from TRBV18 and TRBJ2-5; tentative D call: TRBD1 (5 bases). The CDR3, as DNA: TGTGCCAGCTCACCACAGGGGAAGACCCAGTACTTC. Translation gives CASSPQGKTQYF.